The 12 T cell receptor beta chains in this list originate from one sample, sequenced in a study of Ad26.COV2.S vaccination and SARS-CoV-2 variants. Stated treatment: 15 to 20 received Ad26.COV2.S at low or high dose, single or two shots; roughly 5 received placebo; per-sample allocation not given. Sampling took place 63 days after the first vaccine or placebo injection. Assay used: immunoSEQ multiplex PCR; TCRdb lists only in-frame clones, some missing. The table records roughly 700,000 clones, 89% of them present only once. The source material was peripheral blood, sampled in a trial of Ad26.COV2.S vaccine versus placebo. The source is a person between 18 and 59 years old who received the Ad26.COV2.S COVID-19 vaccine or a placebo.

V is TRBV27 and J is TRBJ1-2; D not resolved. The CDR3 covers 16 residues. V shed 2 bases and J shed 4 bases, with 17 bases lying between them. Germline CDR1 MNHEY, CDR2 SMNVEV (reference sequence). The CDR3 DNA sequence: TGTGCCAGCAGTTTAACGAATCCCGGAGTGGGCTATGGCTACACCTTC. Amino acids: CASSLTNPGVGYGYTF.

This clone showed up just once. This rearrangement joins TRBV18 to TRBJ1-2; no clear D. Germline CDR1 is KGHSH and CDR2 is LQKENI. The CDR3 spans 14 residues. The V gene lost 4 bases and the J gene lost 4 bases, with 13 bases spanning the gap. The chain's CDR3 is CASSLEASSYGYTF. CDR3 nucleotides: TGTGCCAGCTCACTGGAAGCCAGTTCCTATGGCTACACCTTC. The entire variable domain, with the rest obtained from reference TRBV18 and TRBJ1-2, is as follows: NAGVMQNPRHLVRRRGQEARLRCSPMKGHSHVYWYRQLPEEGLKFMVYLQKENIIDESGMPKERFSAEFPKEGPSILRIQQVVRGDSAAYFCASSLEASSYGYTFGSGTRLTVV.

The rearrangement joins TRBV24-1 to TRBJ2-1; 12 nucleotides match TRBD2. CDR1 and CDR2 (germline): KGHDR, SFDVKD. V dropped 9 bases and J dropped 5; count of bases not matched to a gene: 4. The CDR3 loop spans 14 amino acids. The CDR3 DNA is TGTGCCACCTCCCTAGCGGGAGGGAACAATGAGCAGTTCTTC. Translating gives CATSLAGGNNEQFF.

The chain has TRBV12-3 or TRBV12-4 and TRBJ1-2, with 8 bases lining up with TRBD1. Losses at the gene ends were 8 bases for V and 2 bases for J; bases not matched to a gene: 4. The CDR3 sequence is 13 residues long. CDR3: CASGRGLNYGYTF. In nucleotides, the CDR3 is TGTGCCAGCGGCAGGGGGCTGAACTATGGCTACACCTTC.

CDR3 residues: CAISDDKAGGSYNEQFF. The DNA of the CDR3 is TGTGCCATCAGTGATGATAAAGCGGGGGGATCCTACAATGAGCAGTTCTTC. The J gene is TRBJ2-1, the V gene TRBV10-3; 9 bases map to TRBD2. The germline V gene encodes CDR1 ENHRY and CDR2 SYGVKD. J lost 1 base, V lost 3 bases, and 7 bases had no gene match. The CDR3 covers 17 residues.

The rearrangement uses TRBV5-1 and TRBJ2-3; 7 positions match TRBD2. Germline CDR1 SGHRS, CDR2 YFSETQ. The CDR3 runs to 14 residues. V was clipped by 0 bases and J by 4 bases; unmatched bases: 2. CDR3 protein: CASSLEGRADTQYF. In nucleotides, the CDR3 is TGCGCCAGCAGCTTGGAAGGGAGGGCAGATACGCAGTATTTT.

The genes are TRBV18 and TRBJ1-5, with 9 nucleotides matching TRBD1. In germline, CDR1 is KGHSH, CDR2 LQKENI. The CDR3 totals 16 residues. Trimming took 6 bases from V and 6 from J; bases not matched to a gene: 12. CDR3 sequence reads: CASSFAGTGSAQPQHF. Here the CDR3 DNA reads TGTGCCAGCTCCTTTGCCGGGACAGGGTCCGCTCAGCCCCAGCATTTT.

The V call is TRBV5-1, the J call TRBJ2-7, with D tentatively TRBD1 (6 bases). The V gene's germline CDR1 is SGHRS and CDR2 YFSETQ. The length of the CDR3 is 14 residues. Between the trimmed V and J ends, which lost 5 bases and 0 bases, there was a span of 12 bases. The CDR3 region is CASRLGTHSYEQYF. CDR3 DNA sequence: TGCGCCAGCAGACTCGGGACACACTCCTACGAGCAGTACTTC.

The sample holds one count of this clone. The chain links TRBV6-2 or TRBV6-3 to TRBJ2-2; possibly TRBD1 for D (6 bases). V gave up 6 bases and J gave up 1 base, with 9 bases separating them. CDR1 and CDR2 from the germline V gene are MNHEY and SVGEGT. CDR3 length: 14 residues. The CDR3 sequence is CASSKQGNTGELFF. The CDR3 DNA reads TGTGCCAGCAGCAAACAGGGGAACACCGGGGAGCTGTTTTTT.

V and J are TRBV6-2 or TRBV6-3 and TRBJ1-1; D not resolved. The CDR3 length is 15 residues. Trimming removed 6 bases from V and 2 bases from J, with 16 bases in between. Germline loops: CDR1 MNHEY, CDR2 SVGEGT. CDR3 nucleotide sequence: TGTGCCAGCAGCGCCCAAGGCAGCCCCAACACTGAAGCTTTCTTT. This codes for CASSAQGSPNTEAFF.

V gene TRBV4-2 combines with J gene TRBJ2-5; possibly TRBD1 for D (6 bases). The CDR3 covers 16 residues. V was cut by 0 bases and J by 1 base, with 12 bases left in between. The germline V gene has CDR1 LGHNA and CDR2 YNFKEQ. CDR3 residues: CASSQDPNRVQETQYF. The CDR3 DNA is TGTGCCAGCAGCCAAGATCCCAACAGGGTCCAAGAGACCCAGTACTTC.

The rearrangement uses TRBV6-5 and TRBJ1-5; TRBD1 might be the D (5 bases). Trimming stripped 2 bases from V and 5 bases from J, with 10 bases between. The CDR3 totals 14 residues. CDR1 MNHEY and CDR2 SVGAGI come from the germline V gene. The chain's CDR3 is CASSYDRGDQPQHF. CDR3 in DNA: TGTGCCAGCAGTTACGACCGGGGGGATCAGCCCCAGCATTTT.